This TCR beta chain was recovered during a study of blood T cell repertoires in COVID-19. The overall study: COVID-19 samples from acute and convalescent phases originated in the United States, Italy and Spain. PBMCs, B-cell-depleted T cells, or T cells provided the cDNA or gDNA that made up the material.

In the original analysis: Scientists estimated how many nucleated cells there were by amplifying reference gene primers. Data came from immunoSEQ multiplex PCR; TCRdb stores just in-frame clones and leaves some out. D and trimming were read from the DNA, whereas the V and J calls and clone size are those reported in that table. Of 150,000 to 200,000 clones detected, over 75% appear once; the ten largest clones hold roughly 11%. This clone was recorded only once. The sequence was obtained from a man in his 60s with active or convalescent COVID-19. Sequencing input: peripheral blood.

The DNA of the CDR3 is TGCGCCAGCAGCTTTATGGGACAGAACGATTTGGGGCAGTACTTC. Residues: CASSFMGQNDLGQYF. V gene TRBV5-1 combines with J gene TRBJ2-7, with 7 bases aligning to TRBD1. The CDR3 is 15 amino acids. V dropped 2 bases and J dropped 9; count of bases not matched to a gene: 14. CDR1 SGHRS and CDR2 YFSETQ come from the germline V gene.